The rows below give T cell receptor beta chains drawn from one sample of a study of T-cell reconstitution after alpha-beta-depleted transplantation in children. MiXCR was run by TCRdb on the PCR reads, yielding one entry per CDR3 protein. The table lists some 290,000 distinct CDR3 sequences, approximately 23% of them singletons. The specimen comprised PBMCs, mostly from graft donor cells, sampled 180 days after TCRalphabeta/CD19-depleted stem cell transplant. All receptors come from a male patient aged 10 to 17 who had a stem cell transplant for acute lymphoblastic leukemia, so the T cells may come from the graft donor. Both conserved end residues are part of each CDR3. The D gene is left open where the match is weak. Clone size is shown for a subset of rows, as once, few, many or a class of expanded clone.

v_call: TRBV27
j_call: TRBJ2-2
d_call: -
clone_size: -
cdr3_aa: CASSFWQGNTGELFF
cdr3_nt: TGTGCCAGCAGTTTCTGGCAGGGGAACACCGGGGAGCTGTTTTTT

v_call: TRBV5-1
j_call: TRBJ2-5
d_call: -
clone_size: -
cdr3_aa: CASSRVTGVETQYF
cdr3_nt: TGCGCCAGCAGCCGGGTCACGGGAGTAGAGACCCAGTACTTC

v_call: TRBV7-7
j_call: TRBJ2-1
d_call: -
clone_size: -
cdr3_aa: CASSLHGANEQFF
cdr3_nt: TGTGCCAGCAGCTTACACGGGGCCAATGAGCAGTTCTTC

v_call: TRBV7-7
j_call: TRBJ2-2
d_call: -
clone_size: -
cdr3_aa: CASSFWRDGGELFF
cdr3_nt: TGTGCCAGCAGCTTCTGGCGGGACGGCGGGGAGCTGTTTTTT

v_call: TRBV6-2/TRBV6-3
j_call: TRBJ2-3
d_call: TRBD2
clone_size: -
cdr3_aa: CATVYRRTSGRGVGTDTQYF
cdr3_nt: TGTGCCACCGTCTACCGGAGGACTAGCGGGAGGGGGGTTGGCACAGATACGCAGTATTTT

v_call: TRBV18
j_call: TRBJ2-7
d_call: TRBD1
clone_size: few
cdr3_aa: CASSPLSGQGSNEQYF
cdr3_nt: TGTGCCAGCTCACCCCTCTCCGGACAGGGGTCGAACGAGCAGTACTTC

v_call: TRBV7-9
j_call: TRBJ2-5
d_call: TRBD1
clone_size: -
cdr3_aa: CASSLGQAGQETQYF
cdr3_nt: TGTGCCAGCAGCTTGGGACAGGCGGGCCAAGAGACCCAGTACTTC

v_call: TRBV6-1
j_call: TRBJ2-4
d_call: -
clone_size: few
cdr3_aa: CASRSLGAKNIQYF
cdr3_nt: TGTGCCAGCAGGTCCCTAGGAGCCAAAAACATTCAGTACTTC

v_call: TRBV18
j_call: TRBJ1-2
d_call: TRBD1
clone_size: -
cdr3_aa: CASSQNRGRDYGYTF
cdr3_nt: TGTGCCAGCTCACAGAACAGGGGGCGCGACTATGGCTACACCTTC

v_call: TRBV5-1
j_call: TRBJ2-7
d_call: TRBD2
clone_size: few
cdr3_aa: CASSLPRTSGSDEQYF
cdr3_nt: TGCGCCAGCAGCTTGCCCAGGACTAGCGGGAGCGACGAGCAGTACTTC

v_call: TRBV25-1
j_call: TRBJ2-3
d_call: -
clone_size: few
cdr3_aa: CASSESVADTQYF
cdr3_nt: TGTGCCAGCAGTGAATCGGTGGCAGATACGCAGTATTTT

v_call: TRBV20-1
j_call: TRBJ1-5
d_call: -
clone_size: few
cdr3_aa: CSAREVRGQTTALRNQPQHF
cdr3_nt: TGCAGTGCTAGAGAAGTCCGAGGACAGACTACCGCCTTGCGCAATCAGCCCCAGCATTTT

v_call: TRBV20-1
j_call: TRBJ1-1
d_call: -
clone_size: few
cdr3_aa: CSARPLTEAFF
cdr3_nt: TGCAGTGCTAGACCCCTAACTGAAGCTTTCTTT

v_call: TRBV12-3/TRBV12-4
j_call: TRBJ2-1
d_call: -
clone_size: few
cdr3_aa: CASSQRVRISLNEQFF
cdr3_nt: TGTGCCAGCAGCCAGCGCGTGAGGATCTCCCTCAATGAGCAGTTCTTC

v_call: TRBV5-1
j_call: TRBJ1-1
d_call: -
clone_size: -
cdr3_aa: CASSLRQGYTEAFF
cdr3_nt: TGCGCCAGCAGCTTGAGGCAGGGCTACACTGAAGCTTTCTTT

v_call: TRBV15
j_call: TRBJ2-1
d_call: TRBD2
clone_size: -
cdr3_aa: CVTSRDIQAVAGDNEQFF
cdr3_nt: TGTGTCACCAGCAGAGATATCCAAGCGGTAGCGGGAGACAATGAGCAGTTCTTC

v_call: TRBV9
j_call: TRBJ2-1
d_call: TRBD2
clone_size: -
cdr3_aa: CASSDPGLAYPYNEQFF
cdr3_nt: TGTGCCAGCAGCGACCCGGGACTAGCATATCCCTACAATGAGCAGTTCTTC

v_call: TRBV9
j_call: TRBJ2-2
d_call: -
clone_size: many
cdr3_aa: CASSLDGGATNTGELFF
cdr3_nt: TGTGCCAGCAGCCTAGACGGTGGCGCCACGAACACCGGGGAGCTGTTTTTT

v_call: TRBV18
j_call: TRBJ2-1
d_call: TRBD2
clone_size: few
cdr3_aa: CASSLAGACNEQFF
cdr3_nt: TGTGCCAGCTCTTTAGCGGGAGCCTGCAATGAGCAGTTCTTC

v_call: TRBV7-9
j_call: TRBJ2-7
d_call: -
clone_size: -
cdr3_aa: CASSLNIRPHEQYF
cdr3_nt: TGTGCCAGCAGCTTAAATATCAGGCCCCACGAGCAGTACTTC

v_call: TRBV3-1
j_call: TRBJ1-1
d_call: TRBD1
clone_size: -
cdr3_aa: CASSQGFDRDTEAFF
cdr3_nt: TGTGCCAGCAGCCAAGGATTCGACAGGGACACTGAAGCTTTCTTT

v_call: TRBV3-1
j_call: TRBJ2-7
d_call: -
clone_size: -
cdr3_aa: CASSQKNLEDEQYF
cdr3_nt: TGTGCCAGCAGCCAAAAGAACCTTGAGGACGAGCAGTACTTC

v_call: TRBV7-6
j_call: TRBJ2-1
d_call: -
clone_size: -
cdr3_aa: CASSLRSPYNEQFF
cdr3_nt: TGTGCCAGCAGCCTAAGATCCCCTTACAATGAGCAGTTCTTC

v_call: TRBV10-3
j_call: TRBJ2-4
d_call: TRBD1
clone_size: -
cdr3_aa: CAISESKGQGAVNIQYF
cdr3_nt: TGTGCCATCAGTGAGTCGAAAGGGCAGGGGGCGGTGAACATTCAGTACTTC

v_call: TRBV18
j_call: TRBJ2-1
d_call: -
clone_size: few
cdr3_aa: CASSPPGGEQFF
cdr3_nt: TGTGCCAGCTCACCACCGGGGGGTGAGCAGTTCTTC

v_call: TRBV29-1
j_call: TRBJ2-7
d_call: -
clone_size: -
cdr3_aa: CSEGGGLPSIYEQYF
cdr3_nt: TGCAGCGAGGGAGGGGGTCTACCCTCGATCTACGAGCAGTACTTC

v_call: TRBV5-1
j_call: TRBJ2-3
d_call: -
clone_size: -
cdr3_aa: CASSLNRPGDTQYF
cdr3_nt: TGCGCCAGCAGCTTGAACCGACCCGGAGATACGCAGTATTTT

v_call: TRBV12-3/TRBV12-4
j_call: TRBJ1-1
d_call: -
clone_size: -
cdr3_aa: CASSFRFARNTEAFF
cdr3_nt: TGTGCCAGCAGTTTCCGTTTCGCCCGAAACACTGAAGCTTTCTTT

v_call: TRBV2
j_call: TRBJ2-1
d_call: TRBD2
clone_size: few
cdr3_aa: CASSEDLAGGHEQFF
cdr3_nt: TGTGCCAGCAGTGAAGACCTAGCGGGAGGGCATGAGCAGTTCTTC

v_call: TRBV6-2/TRBV6-3
j_call: TRBJ1-1
d_call: -
clone_size: -
cdr3_aa: CASSYTYRPNTEAFF
cdr3_nt: TGTGCCAGCAGTTACACGTACAGGCCGAACACTGAAGCTTTCTTT